These T cell receptor beta chains were read from a single sample in a study of identical twins. TCRdb itself ran the 5' RACE reads through MiXCR, one entry per CDR3 protein. Of under 300,000 distinct CDR3 sequences detected, more than 13% appear once; the ten largest clones hold 7% to 9.5%. The specimen sequenced was memory (CD45RO+) T cells sorted from blood. The receptors here all came from a woman between 18 and 29 years old in good health. Each CDR3 is given with its conserved first and last residue. Each record gives: CDR3 protein, V gene, J gene, clone size, D gene. The D gene is left open where the match is weak. Rows give clone size only sometimes, using once, few, many, or a class for an expanded clone.

CASSLWGPGNEQFF	TRBV5-1	TRBJ2-1	many	NA
CASSRGTRGRETQYF	TRBV3-1	TRBJ2-5	NA	TRBD2
CSVGRGQGAYEQYF	TRBV29-1	TRBJ2-7	NA	NA
CASSEANVELFF	TRBV6-1	TRBJ2-2	NA	NA
CASTMNSPLHF	TRBV6-1	TRBJ1-6	NA	NA
CASSGQASYEQYF	TRBV3-1	TRBJ2-7	few	TRBD1
CASSPLRARGTYGYTF	TRBV27	TRBJ1-2	many	NA
CASSQERSSRGSYNEQFF	TRBV14	TRBJ2-1	NA	NA
CASSFGGPNTEAFF	TRBV7-2	TRBJ1-1	NA	NA
CASSARVSGRGANVLTF	TRBV25-1	TRBJ2-6	few	NA
CASSFSGRGNSPLHF	TRBV7-8	TRBJ1-6	few	TRBD1
CASSSLRTGELFF	TRBV12-3/TRBV12-4	TRBJ2-2	many	NA
CASSLIVAGTQYF	TRBV7-2	TRBJ2-5	few	NA
CSVSPRREQFF	TRBV29-1	TRBJ2-1	few	NA
CSASPTGTITEAFF	TRBV20-1	TRBJ1-1	NA	TRBD1
CSALPTGTKNIQYF	TRBV20-1	TRBJ2-4	NA	TRBD1
CASSGTNYGYTF	TRBV12-3/TRBV12-4	TRBJ1-2	NA	NA
CSAGGSSNSPLHF	TRBV20-1	TRBJ1-6	NA	NA
CASRIDLTGDWFF	TRBV6-1	TRBJ2-1	few	NA
CATSPTATTSNYGYTF	TRBV24-1	TRBJ1-2	NA	NA
CASSRTGQGSYEQYF	TRBV6-1	TRBJ2-7	NA	TRBD1
CASGNGGGYGYTF	TRBV21-1	TRBJ1-2	few	NA
CASSYEGDKRKRDSPLHF	TRBV6-2/TRBV6-3	TRBJ1-6	many	NA
CASSFGVTANTEAFF	TRBV5-1	TRBJ1-1	few	NA
CASRRGTAPAGGYTF	TRBV27	TRBJ1-2	NA	NA
CASSTGNQNIQYF	TRBV28	TRBJ2-4	NA	NA
CSAREIGSGYTF	TRBV20-1	TRBJ1-2	NA	NA
CASSRGLGETQYF	TRBV10-1	TRBJ2-5	NA	NA
CSASRGNGYTF	TRBV20-1	TRBJ1-2	few	TRBD1
CASSETRSTRGDYGYTF	TRBV9	TRBJ1-2	few	NA
CASGLAQGKRDTHEQYF	TRBV12-5	TRBJ2-7	NA	NA